This T cell receptor (beta chain) emerged from a study of T-cell reconstitution after alpha-beta-depleted transplantation in children. Unique molecular identifiers were built into the TCRbeta library. In TCRdb, the PCR reads were re-called with MiXCR into one record per CDR3 protein. The table lists about 870,000 distinct CDR3 sequences, roughly 15% of them singletons. Germline V gene data show CDR1 as SQVTM and CDR2 as ANQGSEA. The CDR3 has 14 amino acids. Unmatched junction bases numbered 9, after V lost 6 bases and J lost 4 bases. The source is a male patient under 18 who had a stem cell transplant for acute lymphoblastic leukemia, so the T cells may come from the graft donor. Sequencing used PBMCs, mostly from graft donor cells, obtained 360 days after TCRalphabeta/CD19-depleted stem cell transplant. The chain is built from TRBV29-1 and TRBJ2-1; 7 nucleotides line up with TRBD1. The DNA for the CDR3 is TGCAGCGTCGAGACCGGGACAGCATACAATGAGCAGTTCTTC. Its protein is CSVETGTAYNEQFF.